This TCR beta chain comes out of a study of a mutant IDH1 vaccine in newly diagnosed glioma. About the research overall: Onset of vaccination occurred 4-6 weeks following radiotherapy alone, or with temozolomide cycles.

Assay used: immunoSEQ multiplex PCR; TCRdb lists only in-frame clones, some missing. The repertoire holds tens of thousands of clones, with roughly 80% as singletons. As concerns this clone: Its antigen is as yet unknown.

This CDR3 comprises 16 residues. Germline loops: CDR1 MNHEY, CDR2 SMNVEV (reference sequence). The trim removed 5 bases at V and 2 bases at J, leaving 6 bases unmatched. Time point given: week 47, end of study. What each vaccine dose contained was 300 ug of mutant IDH1 20-mer peptide, accompanied by topical imiquimod. The TCR was taken from a woman between 50 and 59 years old with glioma. Material: PBMCs, obtained from a glioma patient whose treatment included an IDH1 peptide vaccine. This chain links TRBV27 with TRBJ2-3; 11 positions match TRBD2. In DNA form, the CDR3 reads TGTGCCAGCAGTCCCCATAGCGGGGGGGCCACAGATACGCAGTATTTT. This gives the protein CASSPHSGGATDTQYF.